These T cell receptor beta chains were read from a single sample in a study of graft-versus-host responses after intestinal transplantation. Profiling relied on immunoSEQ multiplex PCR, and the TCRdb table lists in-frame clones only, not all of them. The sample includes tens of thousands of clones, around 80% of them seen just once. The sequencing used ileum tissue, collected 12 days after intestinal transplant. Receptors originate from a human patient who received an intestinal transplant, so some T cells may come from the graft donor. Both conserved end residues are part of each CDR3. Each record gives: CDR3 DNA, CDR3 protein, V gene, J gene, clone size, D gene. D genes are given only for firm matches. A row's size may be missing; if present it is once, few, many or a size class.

CDR3nt: TGTGCCAGCAGCTTGTCAGGGGGTTATGCCGCAGATACGCAGTATTTT
CDR3aa: CASSLSGGYAADTQYF
v_gene: TRBV7-2
j_gene: TRBJ2-3
abundance: NA
d_gene: TRBD1

CDR3nt: TGTGCCAGCAGCTTTGAGGAAGGCTATGGCTACACCTTC
CDR3aa: CASSFEEGYGYTF
v_gene: TRBV7-9
j_gene: TRBJ1-2
abundance: NA
d_gene: NA

CDR3nt: TGTGCCAGCAGCTTAGAGTTTGTGCCGGGACTAGGGGGCTGGGAGCAGTTCTTC
CDR3aa: CASSLEFVPGLGGWEQFF
v_gene: TRBV7-9
j_gene: TRBJ2-1
abundance: NA
d_gene: NA

CDR3nt: TGTGCCAGCAGTGGGACTAGCGGGGGGGCCAATGAGCAGTTCTTC
CDR3aa: CASSGTSGGANEQFF
v_gene: TRBV6-4
j_gene: TRBJ2-1
abundance: NA
d_gene: TRBD2

CDR3nt: TGTGCCAGCAGACCCGGGCCCAGCGGGGGCGAGCAGTACTTC
CDR3aa: CASRPGPSGGEQYF
v_gene: TRBV7-9
j_gene: TRBJ2-7
abundance: NA
d_gene: TRBD2

CDR3nt: TGTGCCAGCAGCTTTAGGCTAGCGGGGGCTAGCACAGATACGCAGTATTTT
CDR3aa: CASSFRLAGASTDTQYF
v_gene: TRBV11-2
j_gene: TRBJ2-3
abundance: few
d_gene: TRBD2

CDR3nt: TGTGCTAGTGGGAAGACAGGGGGCGGGGACGAGCAGTACTTC
CDR3aa: CASGKTGGGDEQYF
v_gene: TRBV12-5
j_gene: TRBJ2-7
abundance: NA
d_gene: TRBD1

CDR3nt: TGTGCCAGCAGCTTAAGGGACAGGGGAGGCGAGCAGTACTTC
CDR3aa: CASSLRDRGGEQYF
v_gene: TRBV7-9
j_gene: TRBJ2-7
abundance: NA
d_gene: TRBD1

CDR3nt: TGTGCCAGCAATACCCCGGACGGGACAGGGGGCGTCGGCTCCTACAATGAGCAGTTCTTC
CDR3aa: CASNTPDGTGGVGSYNEQFF
v_gene: TRBV9
j_gene: TRBJ2-1
abundance: NA
d_gene: TRBD1

CDR3nt: TGTGCCAGCAGAGCCCTCGCGGGAACTAACACAGATACGCAGTATTTT
CDR3aa: CASRALAGTNTDTQYF
v_gene: TRBV7-9
j_gene: TRBJ2-3
abundance: NA
d_gene: NA

CDR3nt: TGTGCCAGCAGTTTCCAATTAGATACGCAGTATTTT
CDR3aa: CASSFQLDTQYF
v_gene: TRBV6-6
j_gene: TRBJ2-3
abundance: NA
d_gene: NA

CDR3nt: TGTGCCAGTAGGTCCCGGGCGGGGTCGAGCACAGATACGCAGTATTTT
CDR3aa: CASRSRAGSSTDTQYF
v_gene: TRBV19
j_gene: TRBJ2-3
abundance: NA
d_gene: NA

CDR3nt: TGCGCCAGCAGCCAAGTTTCCAGGGGGCTCACTGAAGCTTTCTTT
CDR3aa: CASSQVSRGLTEAFF
v_gene: TRBV4-1
j_gene: TRBJ1-1
abundance: NA
d_gene: TRBD1

CDR3nt: TGTGCCAGCAGTTTCCCTCAGGCCACCTACGAGCAGTACTTC
CDR3aa: CASSFPQATYEQYF
v_gene: TRBV28
j_gene: TRBJ2-7
abundance: once
d_gene: NA

CDR3nt: TGTGCCTGGACCGGGCCTAGCGGGGGGGCCGACTCCTACAATGAGCAGTTCTTC
CDR3aa: CAWTGPSGGADSYNEQFF
v_gene: TRBV30
j_gene: TRBJ2-1
abundance: NA
d_gene: TRBD2

CDR3nt: TGTGCCAGCAGTTTTAGCTGGGAGCAGTTCTTC
CDR3aa: CASSFSWEQFF
v_gene: TRBV7-2
j_gene: TRBJ2-1
abundance: NA
d_gene: NA

CDR3nt: TGTGCCAGCAGTTATCACAGGGGGAACACTGAAGCTTTCTTT
CDR3aa: CASSYHRGNTEAFF
v_gene: TRBV6-1
j_gene: TRBJ1-1
abundance: NA
d_gene: TRBD1

CDR3nt: TGCGCCAGCAGCCAAGGGTCGACTGGAGGATACGAGCAGTACTTC
CDR3aa: CASSQGSTGGYEQYF
v_gene: TRBV4-1
j_gene: TRBJ2-7
abundance: medium-sized
d_gene: NA

CDR3nt: TGCGCCAGCAGCTTCACGGGACTAGCGGGGCGGGGGGAGACCCAGTACTTC
CDR3aa: CASSFTGLAGRGETQYF
v_gene: TRBV5-1
j_gene: TRBJ2-5
abundance: NA
d_gene: TRBD2

CDR3nt: TGTGCCAGCAGTCTGGACAGTCGATCCTACGAGCAGTACTTC
CDR3aa: CASSLDSRSYEQYF
v_gene: TRBV14
j_gene: TRBJ2-7
abundance: NA
d_gene: NA

CDR3nt: TGTGCCAGCTTCTCACCTGGGGGGGCAGGCACTGAAGCTTTCTTT
CDR3aa: CASFSPGGAGTEAFF
v_gene: TRBV18
j_gene: TRBJ1-1
abundance: NA
d_gene: NA

CDR3nt: TGTGCCAGCAGTTTCGGAGACTCTTCCTACGGGCAGTACTTC
CDR3aa: CASSFGDSSYGQYF
v_gene: TRBV27
j_gene: TRBJ2-7
abundance: NA
d_gene: NA

CDR3nt: TGCGCCAGCAGAGACGGGAAGGCGGGAGAGACCCAGTACTTC
CDR3aa: CASRDGKAGETQYF
v_gene: TRBV5-1
j_gene: TRBJ2-5
abundance: NA
d_gene: NA

CDR3nt: TGCAGTGTCGGCAGGGGGCAAGCTTTCTTT
CDR3aa: CSVGRGQAFF
v_gene: TRBV20-1
j_gene: TRBJ1-1
abundance: NA
d_gene: TRBD1

CDR3nt: TGTGCCAGCAGTACAGGACAGGGGGATGAAAAACTGTTTTTT
CDR3aa: CASSTGQGDEKLFF
v_gene: TRBV2
j_gene: TRBJ1-4
abundance: NA
d_gene: TRBD1

CDR3nt: TGTGCCAGCAGCTTTAGCGGGGGGGCCTACAATGAGCAGTTCTTC
CDR3aa: CASSFSGGAYNEQFF
v_gene: TRBV5-4
j_gene: TRBJ2-1
abundance: once
d_gene: TRBD2

CDR3nt: TGTGCCAGCACCGAGGCAGGGGGCGCTGGCACTGAAGCTTTCTTT
CDR3aa: CASTEAGGAGTEAFF
v_gene: TRBV9
j_gene: TRBJ1-1
abundance: few
d_gene: TRBD1

CDR3nt: TGTGCCAGCAGTTATGCATCCGGACAGTACGAGCAGTACTTC
CDR3aa: CASSYASGQYEQYF
v_gene: TRBV6-5
j_gene: TRBJ2-7
abundance: NA
d_gene: NA

CDR3nt: TGTGCCAGCAGCTTAGCCGGCCTAGAGCGCACAGATACGCAGTATTTT
CDR3aa: CASSLAGLERTDTQYF
v_gene: TRBV7-2
j_gene: TRBJ2-3
abundance: NA
d_gene: NA

CDR3nt: TGTGCCAGCAGCCGACGCGACAGGGACATAGAGCAGTTCTTC
CDR3aa: CASSRRDRDIEQFF
v_gene: TRBV11-2
j_gene: TRBJ2-1
abundance: NA
d_gene: TRBD1

CDR3nt: TGTGCCAGCAGCCACCCGGGGGGGCGCTTCTATGGCTACACCTTC
CDR3aa: CASSHPGGRFYGYTF
v_gene: TRBV7-2
j_gene: TRBJ1-2
abundance: NA
d_gene: NA

CDR3nt: TGCGCCAGCAGCTTGTTGGGGGGTTATTCTGGGGCCAACGTCCTGACTTTC
CDR3aa: CASSLLGGYSGANVLTF
v_gene: TRBV5-1
j_gene: TRBJ2-6
abundance: few
d_gene: NA

CDR3nt: TGTGCCAGCAGTTACCCCGGACAGTTCTATGGCTACACCTTC
CDR3aa: CASSYPGQFYGYTF
v_gene: TRBV6-5
j_gene: TRBJ1-2
abundance: NA
d_gene: NA

CDR3nt: TGTGCCAGCAGCTTACCTTCGACCGACTTCACCGGGGAGCTGTTTTTT
CDR3aa: CASSLPSTDFTGELFF
v_gene: TRBV7-9
j_gene: TRBJ2-2
abundance: NA
d_gene: NA

CDR3nt: TGTGCCAGCAGTGAGAAGGAGGTTTCCTACAATGAGCAGTTCTTC
CDR3aa: CASSEKEVSYNEQFF
v_gene: TRBV6-4
j_gene: TRBJ2-1
abundance: NA
d_gene: NA

CDR3nt: TGTGCCAGCAGCGTAGATTGGCAGGGTAGAACTGAAGCTTTCTTT
CDR3aa: CASSVDWQGRTEAFF
v_gene: TRBV9
j_gene: TRBJ1-1
abundance: NA
d_gene: NA

CDR3nt: TGCGCCAGCAGCCAAGTATATAGCAATCAGCCCCAGCATTTT
CDR3aa: CASSQVYSNQPQHF
v_gene: TRBV4-1
j_gene: TRBJ1-5
abundance: NA
d_gene: NA

CDR3nt: TGCGCCAGCAGCTTGGGGACTAGCACAGATACGCAGTATTTT
CDR3aa: CASSLGTSTDTQYF
v_gene: TRBV5-1
j_gene: TRBJ2-3
abundance: NA
d_gene: NA

CDR3nt: TGTGCCTCACATCAGGGGAACTATGGCTACACCTTC
CDR3aa: CASHQGNYGYTF
v_gene: TRBV10-3
j_gene: TRBJ1-2
abundance: NA
d_gene: NA

CDR3nt: TGCGCCAGCAGCCCGCCCGCGGAGATAGGGGGAGATGAGCAGTTCTTC
CDR3aa: CASSPPAEIGGDEQFF
v_gene: TRBV4-1
j_gene: TRBJ2-1
abundance: NA
d_gene: NA